The 7 T cell receptor beta chains below come from one sample, sequenced in a study of blood T cell repertoires in COVID-19. Clones were sequenced by immunoSEQ multiplex PCR, and TCRdb holds only the in-frame ones, with some missing. Counted here are over 450,000 clones, roughly nine tenths occurring once; the ten biggest clones make up roughly 8%. Sequencing used peripheral blood. These receptor sequences come from a woman aged 45-65 years with COVID-19, enrolled during active disease.

This chain links TRBV19 with TRBJ1-1, with 7 nucleotides matching TRBD1. The V gene's germline CDR1 is LNHDA and CDR2 SQIVND (reference sequence). V trimming: 4 bases; J trimming: 5 bases; junction bases outside the gene matches: 4. This CDR3 has 13 amino acids. In DNA form, the CDR3 reads TGTGCCAGTAGTAACAGGGGAGATACTGAAGCTTTCTTT. This translates into CASSNRGDTEAFF.

The sample holds one count of this clone. The V and J genes are TRBV7-9 and TRBJ2-5; D is perhaps TRBD2 (5 bases). Germline CDR1 reads SEHNR; CDR2 reads FQNEAQ (reference sequence). Trimming pared 4 bases from V and 2 bases from J, leaving 17 bases between. The CDR3 sequence is 16 residues long. CDR3 DNA: TGTGCCAGCAGCTCCCCCGAGGGAGTTGAACAAGAGACCCAGTACTTC. Amino acids: CASSSPEGVEQETQYF.

This chain connects TRBV5-1 to TRBJ1-3, with TRBD1 identical over 8 bases. V trimming: 1 base; J trimming: 3 bases; junction bases outside the gene matches: 6. The germline gives CDR1 SGHRS, CDR2 YFSETQ. CDR3 length: 16 residues. This chain's CDR3 is CASSLPGGLGGNTIYF. CDR3 nucleotide sequence: TGCGCCAGCAGCTTGCCAGGGGGCTTGGGTGGAAACACCATATATTTT.

V gene TRBV4-1 combines with J gene TRBJ1-1; D not resolved. Trimming took 6 bases from V and 1 from J, leaving 6 bases between them. This CDR3 is built from 12 residues. CDR1 is MGHRA and CDR2 is YSYEKL in the germline V gene. The chain's CDR3 is CASRRGNTEAFF. The CDR3, as DNA: TGCGCCAGCAGGCGGGGGAACACTGAAGCTTTCTTT.

The chain joins TRBV10-1 to TRBJ2-1, with D possibly TRBD2 on 5 matching bases. V was clipped by 5 bases and J by 0 bases, with 14 bases between them. Germline lookup yields CDR1 WNHNN and CDR2 SYGVQD (reference sequence). The CDR3 spans 16 residues. The CDR3 nucleotides read TGCGCCAGCAGTTCCTACTCGGGGAGCTCCTACAATGAGCAGTTCTTC. Translating gives CASSSYSGSSYNEQFF.

In this sample, this clone turned up a few times. This chain joins TRBV2 and TRBJ2-5; 7 nucleotides line up with TRBD2. This CDR3 has 13 residues. V gave up 6 bases and J gave up 1 base; unmatched junction bases: 2. In germline, CDR1 is SNHLY, CDR2 FYNNEI. CDR3 in amino acids: CASRGRAQETQYF. The CDR3 DNA sequence: TGTGCCAGCAGGGGGAGGGCCCAAGAGACCCAGTACTTC.

The rearrangement uses TRBV29-1 and TRBJ1-1; the D is unclear. CDR1 SQVTM and CDR2 ANQGSEA come from the germline V gene. V dropped 6 bases and J dropped 4 bases, with 24 bases sitting between them. The CDR3 runs to 16 residues. The CDR3, as DNA: TGCAGCGTCCACCCTAGCCCCCGACCGGTAGGCACTGAAGCTTTCTTT. It yields the protein CSVHPSPRPVGTEAFF.